The 18 T cell receptor beta chains presented below share a single source sample, sequenced in a study of human T cells and chemical hapten exposure. A single record per CDR3 protein comes from TCRdb applying MiXCR to the RACE reads. The data contain tens of thousands of distinct CDR3 sequences, around 9.5% of them singletons. This sample's time point: pre-sensitization, week 0. The treatment: therapeutic diphenylcyclopropenone sensitization with weekly scalp DPC. The source was whole blood, collected in connection with sensitization to the hapten diphenylcyclopropenone (DPC). The receptors stem from a woman in her 40s with alopecia areata. Some clones in this sample may be carry-over from other donors' samples.

This clonotype came up many times. The chain joins TRBV20-1 to TRBJ1-5; maybe TRBD1 (5 bases). Trimming left V 3 bases short and J 7 bases short, with 10 bases between. Germline CDR1 is DFQATT and CDR2 is SNEGSKA (reference sequence). The CDR3 extends over 12 amino acids. CDR3 sequence: CSASRVGQPQHF. The CDR3, as DNA: TGCAGTGCTAGCAGGGTGGGACAGCCCCAGCATTTT.

This clonotype was counted many times. The CDR3 sequence: CASSFLPIGDRNTEAFF. DNA for the CDR3: TGTGCCAGCAGTTTTCTACCGATAGGCGACAGGAACACTGAAGCTTTCTTT. This sequence joins TRBV27 and TRBJ1-1; D is possibly TRBD1 (5 bases). The CDR3 sequence is 17 residues long. The germline CDR1 and CDR2 sequences are MNHEY and SMNVEV (reference sequence). The ends were cut back, 3 bases at V and 1 base at J, with 18 bases in the middle.

This clonotype was seen a few times. V usage is TRBV11-3 and J usage is TRBJ2-1; a weak D match, TRBD1 (6 bases). The CDR3 has 15 amino acids. CDR1 is SGHNT and CDR2 is YENEEA in the germline V gene. The ends were cut back, 3 bases at V and 5 bases at J, with 14 bases in the middle. The CDR3 region has the DNA TGTGCCAGCAGCTTGGGCAGGGGACGTGACAATGAGCAGTTCTTC. Protein product: CASSLGRGRDNEQFF.

This clonotype was recorded many times. This chain connects TRBV30 to TRBJ1-6, with D hard to call. Trimming took 0 bases from V and 6 from J, leaving 12 bases between them. The length of the CDR3 is 15 residues. Germline V gives CDR1 GTSNPN, CDR2 SVGIG (reference sequence). The chain's CDR3 is CAWSVSLTPNSPLHF. DNA for the CDR3: TGTGCCTGGAGTGTTAGCCTCACTCCTAATTCACCCCTCCACTTT.

This clonotype was counted ten times or more. The J gene is TRBJ1-1, the V gene TRBV6-2 or TRBV6-3; possibly TRBD1 for D (6 bases). V dropped 2 bases and J dropped 7 bases, with 17 bases sitting between them. The germline gives CDR1 MNHEY, CDR2 SVGEGT. This CDR3 contains 15 residues. CDR3: CASSYPTQGRYEAFF. The CDR3 DNA reads TGTGCCAGCAGTTACCCAACACAGGGAAGATATGAAGCTTTCTTT.

In regard to this clonotype: The junction does not match germline at one end; this may be a read error. V usage is TRBV7-6 and J usage is TRBJ1-1; D is unclear. Per the germline V gene, CDR1 is SGHVS and CDR2 is FNYEAQ. CDR3 length: 13 amino acids. CDR3 nucleotides: TGTGGCAGCAGCCAAGATTCGAACACTGAAGCTTTCTTT. This translates into CGSSQDSNTEAFF.

This clonotype was found many times. The V call is TRBV27, the J call TRBJ2-5, with TRBD1 matching 7 bases. The length of the CDR3 is 15 residues. The V segment lost 6 bases and the J segment 5 bases; nucleotides outside the gene matches: 12. Germline V gives CDR1 MNHEY, CDR2 SMNVEV (reference sequence). In DNA, the CDR3 is TGTGCCAGCAGCCCAACCGAAACAGGGGCGGAGACCCAGTACTTC. Residues: CASSPTETGAETQYF.

This clonotype was recorded at least ten times. This chain connects TRBV27 to TRBJ2-4; D may match TRBD1 or TRBD2 (6 bases each). The V and J ends lost 2 bases and 0 bases respectively, with 14 bases between them. CDR1 MNHEY and CDR2 SMNVEV come from the germline V gene (reference sequence). This CDR3 spans 17 amino acids. The chain's CDR3 is CASSLTWGALAKNIQYF. CDR3 DNA sequence: TGTGCCAGCAGTTTAACGTGGGGGGCACTAGCCAAAAACATTCAGTACTTC.

This clonotype was seen repeatedly, ten times or more. This chain connects TRBV10-3 to TRBJ1-6; D not certain. Between the trimmed V and J ends, which lost 2 bases and 0 bases, there was a span of 8 bases. Germline V lookup: CDR1 ENHRY, CDR2 SYGVKD. CDR3 size: 16 residues. CDR3 bases: TGTGCCATCAGTGAGGGTATGAGCTCCTATAATTCACCCCTCCACTTT. Protein product: CAISEGMSSYNSPLHF.

This clonotype was counted many times. The chain links TRBV29-1 to TRBJ1-1; no reliable D call. The CDR3 has 14 amino acids. With 3 bases removed from V and 1 base from J, the gap between germline ends came to 12 bases. Per the germline V gene, CDR1 is SQVTM and CDR2 is ANQGSEA. CDR3: CSVDWVAGNTEAFF. CDR3 coding DNA: TGCAGCGTTGATTGGGTTGCAGGGAACACTGAAGCTTTCTTT. Full variable domain (missing parts from reference TRBV29-1 and TRBJ1-1): SAVISQKPSRDICQRGTSLTIQCQVDSQVTMMFWYRQQPGQSLTLIATANQGSEATYESGFVIDKFPISRPNLTFSTLTVSNMSPEDSSIYLCSVDWVAGNTEAFFGQGTRLTVV.

The sample holds many counts of this clonotype. This chain joins TRBV5-6 and TRBJ2-3, with a weak D call TRBD1 (5 bases). V was clipped by 1 base and J by 3 bases, with 9 bases between them. The CDR3 loop spans 14 amino acids. Germline lookup yields CDR1 SGHDT and CDR2 YYEEEE. The CDR3 reads CASSLFQGTDTQYF. CDR3 nucleotide sequence: TGTGCCAGCAGCTTGTTTCAGGGAACAGATACGCAGTATTTT.

This clonotype occurred a few times. The chain couples TRBV6-1 to TRBJ2-2; 8 nucleotides agree with TRBD1. CDR1 is MNHNS, CDR2 SASEGT, per germline. This CDR3 comprises 16 residues. Trimming removed 5 bases from V and 0 bases from J; junction bases left unmatched: 5. CDR3 DNA sequence: TGTGCCAGCAGTAAAGGGACAGGAACGAACACCGGGGAGCTGTTTTTT. The encoded protein is CASSKGTGTNTGELFF.

Ten or more counts support this clonotype. This chain joins TRBV19 and TRBJ1-5; D might be TRBD1 (6 bases). CDR3 length equals 14 residues. Germline V lookup: CDR1 LNHDA, CDR2 SQIVND (reference sequence). Between the trimmed V and J ends, which lost 5 bases and 2 bases, there was a span of 10 bases. Here the CDR3 reads CASSVRGGNQPQHF. CDR3 bases: TGTGCCAGTAGTGTCAGGGGTGGCAATCAGCCCCAGCATTTT.

This clonotype was seen only a few times. The chain has TRBV4-1 and TRBJ2-1; D not certain. Trimming removed 3 bases at V and 7 bases at J, with 19 bases between. This CDR3 is 16 amino acids long. CDR1 MGHRA and CDR2 YSYEKL come from the germline V gene. In DNA form, the CDR3 reads TGCGCCAGCAGCCAGTTCATCCTTCCGCTCGGGAATGAGCAGTTCTTC. This sequence encodes CASSQFILPLGNEQFF.

This clonotype was detected ten times or more. The genes are TRBV29-1 and TRBJ2-7, with a tentative D call TRBD2 (5 bases). There are 13 residues in the CDR3. V was trimmed by 7 bases and J by 1 base, leaving 14 bases between them. The germline V gene encodes CDR1 SQVTM and CDR2 ANQGSEA. The CDR3 DNA sequence: TGCAGCGCTACGGGATCGGGGTCCTACGAGCAGTACTTC. Translating it yields CSATGSGSYEQYF.

This clonotype was counted between two and nine times. The chain couples TRBV7-2 to TRBJ2-5; 8 bases map to TRBD2. Germline values: CDR1 SGHTA, CDR2 FQGNSA. Trimming cost V 5 bases and J 3 bases; bases outside gene matches: 8. The CDR3 covers 15 residues. CDR3 in DNA: TGTGCCAGCAGCCGTCCCCGTAGCGGGGAAGAGACCCAGTACTTC. It yields the protein CASSRPRSGEETQYF.

The chain combines TRBV12-3 or TRBV12-4 with TRBJ1-1; D unresolved. V was pared by 1 base and J by 5 bases, with 8 bases between. CDR3 length equals 13 residues. CDR3 bases: TGTGCCAGCAGTTTAGGGGAGTGGACTGAAGCTTTCTTT. Amino acid sequence: CASSLGEWTEAFF.

The V and J genes are TRBV7-9 and TRBJ2-5; 10 bases line up with TRBD2. The CDR3 covers 14 residues. Looked up from germline, CDR1 is SEHNR and CDR2 is FQNEAQ (reference sequence). After removal of 6 bases from V and 4 bases from J, the junction contained 5 bases not matched to a gene. The CDR3 region is CASRYIAGGETQYF. The CDR3 DNA sequence: TGTGCCAGCAGATATATAGCGGGGGGAGAGACCCAGTACTTC.